This T cell receptor (beta chain) appears in the sequencing data of a study of Graves' ophthalmopathy and Graves' hyperthyroidism. RNA transcripts served as template for amplifying TCR beta CDR3 sequences. First-round RT-PCR used HTBI primers; second-round multiplex PCR followed. TCRdb independently ran MiXCR on the multiplex PCR reads; one entry per CDR3 protein. The profile shows a few hundred thousand distinct CDR3 sequences, approximately 16% of them singletons. This clonotype was observed many times. The sample consisted of peripheral blood. This sequence originates from a woman between 18 and 29 years old with Graves' ophthalmopathy.

For the CDR3, the DNA is TGTGCCAGCAGCCCTCGGTCGGCCGGGGAAGAGACCCAGTACTTC. It translates to CASSPRSAGEETQYF. This sequence joins TRBV7-2 and TRBJ2-5, with D possibly TRBD2 on 5 matching bases. CDR3 length: 15 amino acids. V lost 5 bases and J 3 bases, leaving 16 bases between the germline ends. The V gene's germline CDR1 is SGHTA and CDR2 FQGNSA. The full variable domain, with the rest looked up from reference TRBV7-2 and TRBJ2-5, is GAGVSQSPSNKVTEKGKDVELRCDPISGHTALYWYRQSLGQGLEFLIYFQGNSAPDKSGLPSDRFSAERTGGSVSTLTIQRTQQEDSAVYLCASSPRSAGEETQYFGPGTRLLVL.